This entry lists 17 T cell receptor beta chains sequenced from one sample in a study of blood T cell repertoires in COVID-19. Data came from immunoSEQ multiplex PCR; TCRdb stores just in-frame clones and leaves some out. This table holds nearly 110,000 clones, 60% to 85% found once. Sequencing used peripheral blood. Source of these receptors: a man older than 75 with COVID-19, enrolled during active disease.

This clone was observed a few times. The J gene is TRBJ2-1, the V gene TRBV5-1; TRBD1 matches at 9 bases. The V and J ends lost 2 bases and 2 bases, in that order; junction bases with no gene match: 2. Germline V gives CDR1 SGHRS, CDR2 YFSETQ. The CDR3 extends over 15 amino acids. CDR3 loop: CASSLQGATYNEQFF. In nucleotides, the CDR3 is TGCGCCAGCAGCTTACAGGGGGCAACCTACAATGAGCAGTTCTTC.

The chain's CDR3 is CATYTQGRSYEQYF. The CDR3 DNA follows: TGTGCCACCTACACACAGGGTCGCTCCTACGAGCAGTACTTC. The rearrangement links TRBV28 to TRBJ2-7; TRBD1 might be the D (6 bases). The CDR3 loop spans 14 amino acids. Germline V CDR1 and CDR2: MDHEN, SYDVKM. V was cut by 10 bases and J by 0 bases, with 16 bases left in between.

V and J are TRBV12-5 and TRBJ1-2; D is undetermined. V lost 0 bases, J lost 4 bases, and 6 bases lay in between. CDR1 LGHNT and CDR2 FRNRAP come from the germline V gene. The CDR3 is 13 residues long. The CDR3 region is CASGLVFRYGYTF. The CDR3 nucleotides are TGTGCTAGTGGTTTGGTATTTCGCTATGGCTACACCTTC.

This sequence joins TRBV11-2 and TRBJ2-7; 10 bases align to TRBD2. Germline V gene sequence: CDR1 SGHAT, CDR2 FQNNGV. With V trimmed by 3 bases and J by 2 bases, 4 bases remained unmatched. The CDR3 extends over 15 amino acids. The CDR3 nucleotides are TGTGCCAGCAGCTTCACTAGCGGGATCGCCTACGAGCAGTACTTC. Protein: CASSFTSGIAYEQYF.

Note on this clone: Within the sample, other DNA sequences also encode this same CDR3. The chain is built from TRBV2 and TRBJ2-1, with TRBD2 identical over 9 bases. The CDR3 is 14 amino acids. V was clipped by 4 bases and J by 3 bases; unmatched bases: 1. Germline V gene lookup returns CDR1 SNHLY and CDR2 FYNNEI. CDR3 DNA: TGTGCCAGCAGTGCTAGCGGGAACTACAATGAGCAGTTCTTC. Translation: CASSASGNYNEQFF.

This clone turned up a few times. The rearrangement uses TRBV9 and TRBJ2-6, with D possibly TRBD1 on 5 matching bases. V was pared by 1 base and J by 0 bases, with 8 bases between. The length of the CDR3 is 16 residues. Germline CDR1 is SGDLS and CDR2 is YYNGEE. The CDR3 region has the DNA TGTGCCAGCAGCGTACCAGGGTTCTCTGGGGCCAACGTCCTGACTTTC. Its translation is CASSVPGFSGANVLTF.

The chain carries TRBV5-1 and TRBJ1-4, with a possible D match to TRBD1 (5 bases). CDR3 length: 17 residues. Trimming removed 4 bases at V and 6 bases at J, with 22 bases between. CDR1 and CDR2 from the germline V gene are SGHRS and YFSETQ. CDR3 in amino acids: CASSPSGRGGNDEKLFF. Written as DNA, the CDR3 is TGCGCCAGCAGCCCTTCTGGGCGCGGGGGAAACGATGAAAAACTGTTTTTT.

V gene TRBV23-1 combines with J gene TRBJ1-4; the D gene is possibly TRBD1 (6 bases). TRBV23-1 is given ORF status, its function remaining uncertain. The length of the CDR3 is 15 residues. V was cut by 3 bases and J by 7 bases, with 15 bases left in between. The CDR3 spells CASSHGAGAGEKLFF. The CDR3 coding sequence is TGCGCCAGCAGTCACGGAGCAGGGGCGGGTGAAAAACTGTTTTTT.

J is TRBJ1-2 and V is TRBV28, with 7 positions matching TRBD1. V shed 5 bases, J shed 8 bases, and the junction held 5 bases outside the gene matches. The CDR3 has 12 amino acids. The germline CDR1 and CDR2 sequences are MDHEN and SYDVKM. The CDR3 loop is CASSQGDRGYTF. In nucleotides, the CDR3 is TGTGCCAGCAGTCAGGGGGACCGCGGCTACACCTTC.

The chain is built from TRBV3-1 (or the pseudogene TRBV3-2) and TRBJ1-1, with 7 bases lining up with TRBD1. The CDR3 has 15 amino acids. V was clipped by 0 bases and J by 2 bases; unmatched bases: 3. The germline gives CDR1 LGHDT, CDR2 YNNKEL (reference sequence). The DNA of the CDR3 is TGTGCCAGCAGCCAAGATTACAGGGGAAACACTGAAGCTTTCTTT. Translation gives CASSQDYRGNTEAFF.

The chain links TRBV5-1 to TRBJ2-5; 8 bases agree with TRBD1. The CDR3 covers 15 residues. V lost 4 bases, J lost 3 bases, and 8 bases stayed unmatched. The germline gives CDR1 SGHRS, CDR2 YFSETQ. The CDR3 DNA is TGCGCCAGCAGCCGGAACGGACAGGGTGAAGAGACCCAGTACTTC. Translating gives CASSRNGQGEETQYF.

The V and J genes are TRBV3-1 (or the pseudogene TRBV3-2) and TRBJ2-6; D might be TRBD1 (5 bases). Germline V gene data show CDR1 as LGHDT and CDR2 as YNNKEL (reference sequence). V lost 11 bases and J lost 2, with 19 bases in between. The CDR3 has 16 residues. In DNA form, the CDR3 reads TGTGCCTCTGGGGCCAGTGACGAGGCTGGGGCCAACGTCCTGACTTTC. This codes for CASGASDEAGANVLTF.

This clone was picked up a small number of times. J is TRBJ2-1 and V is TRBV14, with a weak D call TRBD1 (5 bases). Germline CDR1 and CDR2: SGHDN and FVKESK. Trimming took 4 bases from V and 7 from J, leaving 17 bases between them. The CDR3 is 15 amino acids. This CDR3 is CASSLLTGVTNEQFF. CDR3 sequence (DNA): TGTGCCAGCAGCCTGCTAACAGGAGTTACGAATGAGCAGTTCTTC.

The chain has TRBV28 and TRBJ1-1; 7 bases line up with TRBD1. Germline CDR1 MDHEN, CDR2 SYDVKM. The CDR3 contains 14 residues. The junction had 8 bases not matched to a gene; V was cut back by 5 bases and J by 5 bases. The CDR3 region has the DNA TGTGCCAGCAGTGCCGGGACAGAAGTTACTGAAGCTTTCTTT. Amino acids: CASSAGTEVTEAFF.

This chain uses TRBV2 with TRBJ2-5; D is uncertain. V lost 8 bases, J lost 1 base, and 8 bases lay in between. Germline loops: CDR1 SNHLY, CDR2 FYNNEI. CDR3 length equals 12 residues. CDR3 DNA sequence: TGTGCCAGCCAAAGACTCCAAGAGACCCAGTACTTC. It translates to CASQRLQETQYF.

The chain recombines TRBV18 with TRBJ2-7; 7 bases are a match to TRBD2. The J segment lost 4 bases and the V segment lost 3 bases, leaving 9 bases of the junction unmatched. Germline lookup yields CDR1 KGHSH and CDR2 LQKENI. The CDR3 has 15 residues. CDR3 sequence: CASSPSGSKGYEQYF. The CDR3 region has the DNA TGTGCCAGCTCACCTAGCGGGTCGAAAGGATACGAGCAGTACTTC.

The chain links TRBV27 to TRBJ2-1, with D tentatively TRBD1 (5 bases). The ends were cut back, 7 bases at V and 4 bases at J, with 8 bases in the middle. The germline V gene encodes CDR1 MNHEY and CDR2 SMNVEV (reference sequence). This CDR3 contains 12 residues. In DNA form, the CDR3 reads TGTGCCAGCAAACAGGAGTACAATGAGCAGTTCTTC. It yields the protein CASKQEYNEQFF.